What follows describes a single T cell receptor beta chain. The antigen is unknown. This CDR3 is 13 amino acids long. Trimming removed 3 bases from V and 8 bases from J; junction bases left unmatched: 3. Looked up from germline, CDR1 is SEHNR and CDR2 is FQNEAQ (reference sequence). The data were obtained in a study of response to subunit inactivated influenza vaccine. Study observations and caveats: The authors suggested that every seasonal influenza vaccination recruits few new T cells.

TCRdb re-called the RT-PCR reads with MiXCR, one entry per CDR3 protein. Of under 750,000 distinct CDR3 sequences in the sample, about an eighth were seen once. V gene TRBV7-9 combines with J gene TRBJ1-2, with 10 bases that match TRBD1. This receptor was taken from a man aged 45-65 years who received an inactivated influenza vaccine. The specimen was PBMCs from blood, collected on the day of vaccination. The CDR3 nucleotides are TGTGCCAGCAGCTTGGGGACAGGGGAAGGCTACACCTTC. Protein product: CASSLGTGEGYTF.